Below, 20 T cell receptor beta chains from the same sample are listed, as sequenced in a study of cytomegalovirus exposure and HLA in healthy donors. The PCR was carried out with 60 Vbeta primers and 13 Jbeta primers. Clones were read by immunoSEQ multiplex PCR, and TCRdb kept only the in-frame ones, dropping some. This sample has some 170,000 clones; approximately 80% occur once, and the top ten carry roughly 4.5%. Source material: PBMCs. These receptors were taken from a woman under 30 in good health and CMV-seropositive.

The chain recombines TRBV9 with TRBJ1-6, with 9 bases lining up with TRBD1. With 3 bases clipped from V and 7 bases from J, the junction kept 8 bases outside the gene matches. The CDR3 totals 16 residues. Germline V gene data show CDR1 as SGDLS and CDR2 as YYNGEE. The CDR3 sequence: CASSEQGQGHNSPLHF. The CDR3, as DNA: TGTGCCAGCAGCGAGCAAGGACAGGGGCACAATTCACCCCTCCACTTT.

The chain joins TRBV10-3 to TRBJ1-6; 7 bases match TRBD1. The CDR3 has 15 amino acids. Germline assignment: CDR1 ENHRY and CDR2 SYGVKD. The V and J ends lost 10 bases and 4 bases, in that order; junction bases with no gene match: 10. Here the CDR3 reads CARRTGTDYNSPLHF. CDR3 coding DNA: TGTGCCAGAAGAACCGGGACAGATTATAATTCACCCCTCCACTTT.

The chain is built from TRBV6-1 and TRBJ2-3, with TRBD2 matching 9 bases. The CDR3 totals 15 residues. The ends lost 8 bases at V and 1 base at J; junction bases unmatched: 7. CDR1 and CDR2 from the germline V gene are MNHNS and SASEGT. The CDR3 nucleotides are TGTGCCAGCCGGACCGCTAGCGGGGGCACAGATACGCAGTATTTT. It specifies CASRTASGGTDTQYF.

The CDR3 DNA sequence: TGTGCCAGCAGTCCCCGGACAGGGGGCTTCACTGAAGCTTTCTTT. This translates into CASSPRTGGFTEAFF. The chain employs TRBV27 and TRBJ1-1, with 11 bases lining up with TRBD1. In germline, CDR1 is MNHEY, CDR2 SMNVEV (reference sequence). Losses at the gene ends were 5 bases for V and 4 bases for J; bases not matched to a gene: 6. This CDR3 is 15 amino acids long.

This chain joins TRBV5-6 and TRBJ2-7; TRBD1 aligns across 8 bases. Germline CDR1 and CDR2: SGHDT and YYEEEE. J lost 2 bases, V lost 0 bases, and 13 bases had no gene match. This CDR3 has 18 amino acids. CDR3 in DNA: TGTGCCAGCAGCTTGGGGACAGGGAATCGGTGGAGGCCCTACGAGCAGTACTTC. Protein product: CASSLGTGNRWRPYEQYF.

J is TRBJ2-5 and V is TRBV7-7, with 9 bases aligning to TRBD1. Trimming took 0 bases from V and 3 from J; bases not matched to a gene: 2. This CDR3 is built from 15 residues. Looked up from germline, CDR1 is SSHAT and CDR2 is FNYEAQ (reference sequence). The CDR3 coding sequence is TGTGCCAGCAGCTTAGCCGGACAGGGGAAAGAGACCCAGTACTTC. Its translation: CASSLAGQGKETQYF.

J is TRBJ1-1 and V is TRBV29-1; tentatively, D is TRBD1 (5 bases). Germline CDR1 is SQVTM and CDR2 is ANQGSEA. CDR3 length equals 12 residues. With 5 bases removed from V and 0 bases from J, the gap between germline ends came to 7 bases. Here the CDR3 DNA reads TGCAGCGTTCGGGGGTTGAACACTGAAGCTTTCTTT. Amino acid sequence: CSVRGLNTEAFF.

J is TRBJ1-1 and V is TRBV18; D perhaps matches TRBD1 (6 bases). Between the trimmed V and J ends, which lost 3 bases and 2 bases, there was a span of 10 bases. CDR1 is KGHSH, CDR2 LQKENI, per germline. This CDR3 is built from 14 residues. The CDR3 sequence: CASSPWGTNTEAFF. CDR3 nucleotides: TGTGCCAGCTCACCTTGGGGGACAAACACTGAAGCTTTCTTT.

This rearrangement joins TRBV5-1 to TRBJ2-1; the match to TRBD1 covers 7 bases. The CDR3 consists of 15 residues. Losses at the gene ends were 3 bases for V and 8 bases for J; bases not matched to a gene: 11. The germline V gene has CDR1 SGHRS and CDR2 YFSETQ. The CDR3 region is CASSSTGTDHDEQFF. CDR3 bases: TGCGCCAGCAGCTCAACCGGGACAGACCATGATGAGCAGTTCTTC.

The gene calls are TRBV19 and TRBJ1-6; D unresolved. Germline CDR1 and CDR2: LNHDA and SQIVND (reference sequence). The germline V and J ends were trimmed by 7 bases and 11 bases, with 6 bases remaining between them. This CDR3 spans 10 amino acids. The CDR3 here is CASNGPPLHF. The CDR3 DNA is TGTGCCAGTAACGGTCCACCCCTCCACTTT.

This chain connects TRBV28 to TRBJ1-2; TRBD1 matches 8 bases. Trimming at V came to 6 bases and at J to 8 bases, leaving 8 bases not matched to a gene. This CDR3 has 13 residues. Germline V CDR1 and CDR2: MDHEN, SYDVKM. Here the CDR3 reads CASSLQGGWGYTF. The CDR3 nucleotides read TGTGCCAGCAGCCTACAGGGGGGTTGGGGCTACACCTTC.

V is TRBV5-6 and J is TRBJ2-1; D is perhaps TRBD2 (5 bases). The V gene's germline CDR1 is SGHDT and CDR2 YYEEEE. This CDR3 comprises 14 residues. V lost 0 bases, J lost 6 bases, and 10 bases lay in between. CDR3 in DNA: TGTGCCAGCAGCTTGGTAGCTAGCTTCAATGAGCAGTTCTTC. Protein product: CASSLVASFNEQFF. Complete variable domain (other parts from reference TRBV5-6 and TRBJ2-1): DAGVTQSPTHLIKTRGQQVTLRCSPKSGHDTVSWYQQALGQGPQFIFQYYEEEERQRGNFPDRFSGHQFPNYSSELNVNALLLGDSALYLCASSLVASFNEQFFGPGTRLTVL.

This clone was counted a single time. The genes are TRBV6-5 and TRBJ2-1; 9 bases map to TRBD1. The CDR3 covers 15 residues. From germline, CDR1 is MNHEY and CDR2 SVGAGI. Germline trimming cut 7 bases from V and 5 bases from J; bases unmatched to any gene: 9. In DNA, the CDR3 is TGTGCCAGCACTGACGGACAGGGGTTTAACAATGAGCAGTTCTTC. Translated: CASTDGQGFNNEQFF.

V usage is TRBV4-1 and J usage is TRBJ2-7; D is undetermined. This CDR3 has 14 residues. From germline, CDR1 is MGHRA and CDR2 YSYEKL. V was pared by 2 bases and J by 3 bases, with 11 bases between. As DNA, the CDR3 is TGCGCCAGCAGCCAAAACATTCCCGACTACGAGCAGTACTTC. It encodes CASSQNIPDYEQYF.

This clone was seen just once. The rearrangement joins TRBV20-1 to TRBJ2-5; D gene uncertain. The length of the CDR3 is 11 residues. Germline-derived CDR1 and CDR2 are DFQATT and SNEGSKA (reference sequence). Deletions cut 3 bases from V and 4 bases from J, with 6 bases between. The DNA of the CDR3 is TGCAGTGCTAGTCCGTTAGAGACCCAGTACTTC. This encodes CSASPLETQYF.

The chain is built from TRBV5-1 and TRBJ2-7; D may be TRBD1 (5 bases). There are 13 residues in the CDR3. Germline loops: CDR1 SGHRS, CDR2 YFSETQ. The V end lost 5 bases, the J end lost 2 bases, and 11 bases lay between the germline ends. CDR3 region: CASRRGGAYEQYF. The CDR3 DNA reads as TGCGCCAGCAGAAGGGGCGGAGCCTACGAGCAGTACTTC.

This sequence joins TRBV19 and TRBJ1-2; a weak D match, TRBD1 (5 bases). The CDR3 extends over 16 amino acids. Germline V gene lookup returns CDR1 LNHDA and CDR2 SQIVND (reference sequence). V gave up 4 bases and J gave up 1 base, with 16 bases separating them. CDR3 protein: CASSTQTGPINYGYTF. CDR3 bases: TGTGCCAGTAGTACCCAAACAGGTCCGATTAACTATGGCTACACCTTC.

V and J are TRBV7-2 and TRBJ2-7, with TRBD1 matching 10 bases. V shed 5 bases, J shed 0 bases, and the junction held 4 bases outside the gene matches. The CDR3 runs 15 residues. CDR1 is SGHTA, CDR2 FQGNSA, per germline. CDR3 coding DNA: TGTGCCAGCAGCCCCGGGACAGGGGCCTCCTACGAGCAGTACTTC. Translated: CASSPGTGASYEQYF.

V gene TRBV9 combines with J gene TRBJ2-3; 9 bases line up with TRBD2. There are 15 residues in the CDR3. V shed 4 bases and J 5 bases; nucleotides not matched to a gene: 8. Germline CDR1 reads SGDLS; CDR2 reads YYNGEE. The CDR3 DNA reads TGTGCCAGCAGCTTACGCCCAGCGGGGGGAGATACGCAGTATTTT. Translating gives CASSLRPAGGDTQYF.

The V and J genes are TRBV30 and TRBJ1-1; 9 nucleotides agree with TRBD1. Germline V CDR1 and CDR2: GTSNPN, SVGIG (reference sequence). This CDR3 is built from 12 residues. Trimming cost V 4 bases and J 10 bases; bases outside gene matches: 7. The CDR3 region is CAWTGTGRRAFF. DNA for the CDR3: TGTGCCTGGACCGGGACAGGGCGGCGAGCTTTCTTT.